This T cell receptor beta chain was profiled in a study of CD4 T cells in relation to SARS-CoV-2 and coronaviruses. Study-wide background: TCR beta CDR3s were sequenced after 10-day antigen culture of PBMCs. Convalescent patients were eight or nine males and 4 females; two were Hispanic.

Concerning this clone: Its specificity is not known.

The table came from immunoSEQ multiplex PCR; TCRdb's copy has only in-frame clones and leaves some out. The sample has tens of thousands of clones; over 65% are singletons. CDR3 length: 16 amino acids. Germline assignment: CDR1 SNHLY and CDR2 FYNNEI. J gave up 7 bases and V 8 bases, and 17 bases lay outside the gene matches. The clonotype originates from an adult with COVID-19. This sequence joins TRBV2 and TRBJ2-7; TRBD1 matches at 10 bases. The specimen was memory CD4+ T cells from PBMCs, cultured in vitro. The CDR3 nucleotides read TGTGCCAGCGAGGACCAACCCGGGACAGGGGCTAGTGAGCAGTACTTC. This translates into CASEDQPGTGASEQYF.